This T cell receptor beta chain comes out of a study of cytomegalovirus exposure and HLA in healthy donors. Study as a whole: As released early, the data held approximately 80 million unique TCRs from HLA-typed donors. Findings and caveats of the study: Later work found most CMV-associated TCR beta chains apparently HLA-restricted.

To note about this clone: Its specificity is unknown.

The PCR was carried out with 60 Vbeta primers and 13 Jbeta primers. Sequencing used immunoSEQ multiplex PCR; TCRdb keeps in-frame clones, though not all of them. Altogether 130,000 or so clones are present, approximately 80% being singletons, with the ten largest covering around 3%. Germline assignment: CDR1 SGHAT and CDR2 FQNNGV. V trimming: 0 bases; J trimming: 6 bases; junction bases outside the gene matches: 4. The CDR3 spans 15 residues. What was sequenced was PBMCs. The chain joins TRBV11-2 to TRBJ1-5, with 8 positions matching TRBD1. The receptor's source is a woman in her late teens or twenties in good health and CMV-seropositive. The CDR3 DNA is TGTGCCAGCAGCTTAGATAGCAGGGGGCTTCAGCCCCAGCATTTT. As protein: CASSLDSRGLQPQHF.